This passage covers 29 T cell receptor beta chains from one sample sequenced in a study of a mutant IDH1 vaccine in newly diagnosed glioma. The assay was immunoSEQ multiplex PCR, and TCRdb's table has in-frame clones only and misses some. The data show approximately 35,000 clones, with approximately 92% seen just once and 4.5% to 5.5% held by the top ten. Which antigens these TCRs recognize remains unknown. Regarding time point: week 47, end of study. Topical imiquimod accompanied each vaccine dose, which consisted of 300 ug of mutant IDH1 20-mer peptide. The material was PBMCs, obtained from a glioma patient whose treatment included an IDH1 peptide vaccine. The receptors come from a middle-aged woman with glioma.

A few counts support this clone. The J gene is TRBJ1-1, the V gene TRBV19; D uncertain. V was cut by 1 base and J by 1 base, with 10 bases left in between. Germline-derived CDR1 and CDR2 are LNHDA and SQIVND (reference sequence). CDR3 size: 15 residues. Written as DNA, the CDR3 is TGTGCCAGTAGTATAGGAAGGAACAGGAACACTGAAGCTTTCTTT. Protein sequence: CASSIGRNRNTEAFF.

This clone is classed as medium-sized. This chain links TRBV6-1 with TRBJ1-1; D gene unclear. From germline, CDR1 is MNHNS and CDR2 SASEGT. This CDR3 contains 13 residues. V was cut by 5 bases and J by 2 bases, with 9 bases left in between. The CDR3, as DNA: TGTGCCAGCAGTTCTACATTTAACACTGAAGCTTTCTTT. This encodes CASSSTFNTEAFF.

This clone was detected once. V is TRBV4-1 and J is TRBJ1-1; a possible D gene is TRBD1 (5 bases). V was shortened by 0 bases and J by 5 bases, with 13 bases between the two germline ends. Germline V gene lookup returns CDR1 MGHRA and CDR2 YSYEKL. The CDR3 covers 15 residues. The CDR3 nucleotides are TGCGCCAGCAGCCAAGAATTATGGGGGGGAACTGAAGCTTTCTTT. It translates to CASSQELWGGTEAFF.

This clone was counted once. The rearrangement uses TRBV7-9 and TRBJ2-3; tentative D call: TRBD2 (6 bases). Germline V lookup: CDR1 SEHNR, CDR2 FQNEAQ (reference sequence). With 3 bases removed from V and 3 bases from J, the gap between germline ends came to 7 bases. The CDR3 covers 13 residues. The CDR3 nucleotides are TGTGCCAGCAGCTTCCGGGGGACAGATACGCAGTATTTT. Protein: CASSFRGTDTQYF.

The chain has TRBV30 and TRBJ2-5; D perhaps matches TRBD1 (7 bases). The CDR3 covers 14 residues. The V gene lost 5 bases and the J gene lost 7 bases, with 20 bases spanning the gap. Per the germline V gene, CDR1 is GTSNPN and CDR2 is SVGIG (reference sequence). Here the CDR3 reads CAWGRQGGQATQYF. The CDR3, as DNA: TGTGCCTGGGGGAGACAGGGAGGTCAGGCGACCCAGTACTTC.

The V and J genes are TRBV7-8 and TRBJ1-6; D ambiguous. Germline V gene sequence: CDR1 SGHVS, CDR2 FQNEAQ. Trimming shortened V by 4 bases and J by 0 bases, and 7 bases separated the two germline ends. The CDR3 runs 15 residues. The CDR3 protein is CASSYGSSYNSPLHF. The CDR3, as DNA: TGTGCCAGCAGCTACGGCAGCTCCTATAATTCACCCCTCCACTTT. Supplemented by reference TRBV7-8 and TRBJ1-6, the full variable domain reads GAGVSQSPRYKVAKRGQDVALRCDPISGHVSLFWYQQALGQGPEFLTYFQNEAQLDKSGLPSDRFFAERPEGSVSTLKIQRTQQEDSAVYLCASSYGSSYNSPLHFGNGTRLTVT.

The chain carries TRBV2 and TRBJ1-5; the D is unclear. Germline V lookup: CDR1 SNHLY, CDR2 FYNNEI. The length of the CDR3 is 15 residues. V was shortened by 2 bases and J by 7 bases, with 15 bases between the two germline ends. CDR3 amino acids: CASSESLGLFQPQHF. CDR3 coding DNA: TGTGCCAGCAGTGAATCACTAGGGCTATTCCAGCCCCAGCATTTT. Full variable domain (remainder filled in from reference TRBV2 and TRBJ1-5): EPEVTQTPSHQVTQMGQEVILRCVPISNHLYFYWYRQILGQKVEFLVSFYNNEISEKSEIFDDQFSVERPDGSNFTLKIRSTKLEDSAMYFCASSESLGLFQPQHFGDGTRLSIL.

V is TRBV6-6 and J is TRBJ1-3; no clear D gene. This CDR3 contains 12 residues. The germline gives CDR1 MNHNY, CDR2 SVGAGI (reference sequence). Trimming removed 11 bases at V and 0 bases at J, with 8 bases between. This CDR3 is CALSDSGNTIYF. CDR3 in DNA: TGTGCCCTGTCGGACTCTGGAAACACCATATATTTT.

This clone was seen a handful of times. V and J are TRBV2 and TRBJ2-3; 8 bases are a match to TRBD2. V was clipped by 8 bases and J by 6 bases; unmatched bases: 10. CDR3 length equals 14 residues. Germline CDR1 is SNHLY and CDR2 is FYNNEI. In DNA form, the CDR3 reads TGTGCCAGCGGGAGCGGGAGAGAATCGGATACGCAGTATTTT. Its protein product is CASGSGRESDTQYF. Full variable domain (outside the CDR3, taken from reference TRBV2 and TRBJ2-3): EPEVTQTPSHQVTQMGQEVILRCVPISNHLYFYWYRQILGQKVEFLVSFYNNEISEKSEIFDDQFSVERPDGSNFTLKIRSTKLEDSAMYFCASGSGRESDTQYFGPGTRLTVL.

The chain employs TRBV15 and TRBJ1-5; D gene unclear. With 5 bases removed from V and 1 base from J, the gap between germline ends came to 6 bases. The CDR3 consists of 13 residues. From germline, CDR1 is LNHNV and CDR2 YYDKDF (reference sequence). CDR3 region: CATSFQSNQPQHF. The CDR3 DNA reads TGTGCCACCAGCTTTCAGAGCAATCAGCCCCAGCATTTT.

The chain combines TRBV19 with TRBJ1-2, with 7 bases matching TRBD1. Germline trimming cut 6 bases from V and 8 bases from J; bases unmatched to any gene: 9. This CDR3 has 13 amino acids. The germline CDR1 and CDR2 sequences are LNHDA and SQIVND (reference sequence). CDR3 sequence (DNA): TGTGCCAGTAGGAAAGACAGGGATCACGGCTACACCTTC. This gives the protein CASRKDRDHGYTF.

CDR3 coding DNA: TGTGCCAGCGACAGGGTAAGATGGGGTGGAAACACCATATATTTT. Amino acids: CASDRVRWGGNTIYF. The V gene is TRBV27, the J gene TRBJ1-3, with TRBD1 matching 7 bases. This CDR3 spans 15 amino acids. Germline CDR1 reads MNHEY; CDR2 reads SMNVEV (reference sequence). The V segment lost 8 bases and the J segment 3 bases; nucleotides outside the gene matches: 10.

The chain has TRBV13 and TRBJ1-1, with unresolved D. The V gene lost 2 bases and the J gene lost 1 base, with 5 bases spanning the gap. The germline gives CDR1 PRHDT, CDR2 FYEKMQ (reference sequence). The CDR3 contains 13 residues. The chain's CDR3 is CASSLKGNTEAFF. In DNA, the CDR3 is TGTGCCAGCAGCTTAAAGGGGAACACTGAAGCTTTCTTT.

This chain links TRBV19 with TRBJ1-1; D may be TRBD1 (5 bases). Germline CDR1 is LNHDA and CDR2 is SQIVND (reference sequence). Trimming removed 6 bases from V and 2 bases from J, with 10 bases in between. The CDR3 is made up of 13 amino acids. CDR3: CASRSRENTEAFF. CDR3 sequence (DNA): TGTGCCAGTAGATCCAGGGAAAACACTGAAGCTTTCTTT.

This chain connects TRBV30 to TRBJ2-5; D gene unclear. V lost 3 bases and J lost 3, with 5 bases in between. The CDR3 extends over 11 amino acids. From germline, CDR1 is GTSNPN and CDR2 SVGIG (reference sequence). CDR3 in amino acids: CAWRSEETQYF. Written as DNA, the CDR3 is TGTGCCTGGAGATCGGAAGAGACCCAGTACTTC.

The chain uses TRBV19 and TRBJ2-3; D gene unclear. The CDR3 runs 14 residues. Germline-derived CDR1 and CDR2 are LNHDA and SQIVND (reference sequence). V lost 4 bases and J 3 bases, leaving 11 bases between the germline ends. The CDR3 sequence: CASSSRGRTDTQYF. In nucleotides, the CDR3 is TGTGCCAGTAGTAGTCGAGGAAGGACAGATACGCAGTATTTT.

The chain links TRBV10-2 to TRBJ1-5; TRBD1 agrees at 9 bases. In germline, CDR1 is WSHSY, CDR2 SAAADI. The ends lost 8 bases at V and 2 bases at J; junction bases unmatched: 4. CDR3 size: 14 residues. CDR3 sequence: CASRGQGGNQPQHF. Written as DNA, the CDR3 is TGCGCCAGCCGGGGACAGGGCGGCAATCAGCCCCAGCATTTT.

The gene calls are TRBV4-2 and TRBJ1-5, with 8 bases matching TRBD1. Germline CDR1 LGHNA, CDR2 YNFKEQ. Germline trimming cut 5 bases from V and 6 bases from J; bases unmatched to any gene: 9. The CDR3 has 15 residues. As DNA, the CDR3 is TGTGCCAGCAGCGACGGACAGGGTGGGGCTCAGCCCCAGCATTTT. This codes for CASSDGQGGAQPQHF.

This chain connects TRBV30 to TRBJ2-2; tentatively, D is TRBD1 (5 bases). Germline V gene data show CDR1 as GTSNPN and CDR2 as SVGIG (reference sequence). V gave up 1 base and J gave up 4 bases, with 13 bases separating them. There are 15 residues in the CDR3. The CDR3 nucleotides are TGTGCCTGGAGTGGTGTGGGGCTAGGCACCGGGGAGCTGTTTTTT. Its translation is CAWSGVGLGTGELFF.

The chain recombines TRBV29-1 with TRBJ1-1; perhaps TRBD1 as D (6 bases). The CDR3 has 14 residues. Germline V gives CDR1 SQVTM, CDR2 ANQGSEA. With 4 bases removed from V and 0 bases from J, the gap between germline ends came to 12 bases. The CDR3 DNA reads TGCAGCGTTGGTCTGGGGGGGCTGAACACTGAAGCTTTCTTT. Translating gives CSVGLGGLNTEAFF. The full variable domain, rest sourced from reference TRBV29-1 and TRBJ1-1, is SAVISQKPSRDICQRGTSLTIQCQVDSQVTMMFWYRQQPGQSLTLIATANQGSEATYESGFVIDKFPISRPNLTFSTLTVSNMSPEDSSIYLCSVGLGGLNTEAFFGQGTRLTVV.

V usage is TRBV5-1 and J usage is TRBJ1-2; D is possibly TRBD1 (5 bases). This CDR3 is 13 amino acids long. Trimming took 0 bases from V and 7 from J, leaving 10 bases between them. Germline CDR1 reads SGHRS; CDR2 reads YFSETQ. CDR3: CASSLGGNPGYTF. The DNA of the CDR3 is TGCGCCAGCAGCTTGGGGGGGAATCCTGGCTACACCTTC. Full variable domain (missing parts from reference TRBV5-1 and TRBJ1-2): KAGVTQTPRYLIKTRGQQVTLSCSPISGHRSVSWYQQTPGQGLQFLFEYFSETQRNKGNFPGRFSGRQFSNSRSEMNVSTLELGDSALYLCASSLGGNPGYTFGSGTRLTVV.

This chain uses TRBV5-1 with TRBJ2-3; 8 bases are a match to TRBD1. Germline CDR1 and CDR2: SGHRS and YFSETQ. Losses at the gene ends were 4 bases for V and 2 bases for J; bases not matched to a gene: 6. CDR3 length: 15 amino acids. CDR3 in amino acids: CASSGRTGSTDTQYF. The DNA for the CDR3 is TGCGCCAGCAGCGGAAGGACAGGGTCCACAGATACGCAGTATTTT. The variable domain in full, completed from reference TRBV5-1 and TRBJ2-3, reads KAGVTQTPRYLIKTRGQQVTLSCSPISGHRSVSWYQQTPGQGLQFLFEYFSETQRNKGNFPGRFSGRQFSNSRSEMNVSTLELGDSALYLCASSGRTGSTDTQYFGPGTRLTVL.

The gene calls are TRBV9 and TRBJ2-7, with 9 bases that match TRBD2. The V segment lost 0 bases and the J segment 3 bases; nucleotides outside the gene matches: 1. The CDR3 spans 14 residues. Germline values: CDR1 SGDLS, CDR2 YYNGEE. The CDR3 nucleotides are TGTGCCAGCAGCGTAGGACTAGCGGACTACGAGCAGTACTTC. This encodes CASSVGLADYEQYF.

The CDR3 region is CATSTRDRLNTEAFF. In nucleotides, the CDR3 is TGTGCCACCAGCACCAGGGACAGATTGAACACTGAAGCTTTCTTT. The chain joins TRBV15 to TRBJ1-1; 7 bases are a match to TRBD1. Per the germline V gene, CDR1 is LNHNV and CDR2 is YYDKDF (reference sequence). The CDR3 loop spans 15 amino acids. Trimming removed 4 bases from V and 0 bases from J; junction bases left unmatched: 5.

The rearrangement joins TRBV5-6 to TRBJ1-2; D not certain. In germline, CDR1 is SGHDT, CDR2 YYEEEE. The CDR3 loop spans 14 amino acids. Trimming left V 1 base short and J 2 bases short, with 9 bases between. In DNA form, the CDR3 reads TGTGCCAGCAGCTTGCTGATGACGAACTATGGCTACACCTTC. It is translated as CASSLLMTNYGYTF. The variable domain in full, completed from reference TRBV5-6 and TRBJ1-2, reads DAGVTQSPTHLIKTRGQQVTLRCSPKSGHDTVSWYQQALGQGPQFIFQYYEEEERQRGNFPDRFSGHQFPNYSSELNVNALLLGDSALYLCASSLLMTNYGYTFGSGTRLTVV.

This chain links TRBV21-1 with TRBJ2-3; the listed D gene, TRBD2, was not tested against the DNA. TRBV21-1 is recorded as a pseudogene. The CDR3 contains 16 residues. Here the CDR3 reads CASSKRGPIPPDTQYF. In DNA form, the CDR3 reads TGTGCCAGCAGCAAGCGAGGTCCTATCCCGCCAGATACGCAGTATTTT.

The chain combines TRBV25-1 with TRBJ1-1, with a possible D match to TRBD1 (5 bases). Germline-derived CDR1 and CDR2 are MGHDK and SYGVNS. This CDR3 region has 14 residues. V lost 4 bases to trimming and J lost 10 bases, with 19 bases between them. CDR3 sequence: CASSVTGTPVPAFF. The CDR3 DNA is TGTGCCAGCAGTGTCACCGGGACTCCGGTCCCAGCTTTCTTT. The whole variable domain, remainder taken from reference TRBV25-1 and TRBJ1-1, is EADIYQTPRYLVIGTGKKITLECSQTMGHDKMYWYQQDPGMELHLIHYSYGVNSTEKGDLSSESTVSRIRTEHFPLTLESARPSHTSQYLCASSVTGTPVPAFFGQGTRLTVV.

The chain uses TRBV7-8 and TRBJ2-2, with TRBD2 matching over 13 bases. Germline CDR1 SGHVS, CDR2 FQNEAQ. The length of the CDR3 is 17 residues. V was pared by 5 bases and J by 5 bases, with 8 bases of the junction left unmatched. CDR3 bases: TGTGCCAGCAGCGGAGGACTAGCGGGAGTCGGGACCGGGGAGCTGTTTTTT. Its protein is CASSGGLAGVGTGELFF. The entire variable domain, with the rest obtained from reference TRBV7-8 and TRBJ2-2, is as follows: GAGVSQSPRYKVAKRGQDVALRCDPISGHVSLFWYQQALGQGPEFLTYFQNEAQLDKSGLPSDRFFAERPEGSVSTLKIQRTQQEDSAVYLCASSGGLAGVGTGELFFGEGSRLTVL.

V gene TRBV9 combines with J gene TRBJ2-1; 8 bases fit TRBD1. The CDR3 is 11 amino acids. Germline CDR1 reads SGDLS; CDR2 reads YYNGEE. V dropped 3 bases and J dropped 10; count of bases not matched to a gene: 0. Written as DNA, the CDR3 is TGTGCCAGCAGCGGGACAGGGGAGCAGTTCTTC. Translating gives CASSGTGEQFF. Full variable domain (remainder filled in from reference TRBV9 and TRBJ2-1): DSGVTQTPKHLITATGQRVTLRCSPRSGDLSVYWYQQSLDQGLQFLIQYYNGEERAKGNILERFSAQQFPDLHSELNLSSLELGDSALYFCASSGTGEQFFGPGTRLTVL.